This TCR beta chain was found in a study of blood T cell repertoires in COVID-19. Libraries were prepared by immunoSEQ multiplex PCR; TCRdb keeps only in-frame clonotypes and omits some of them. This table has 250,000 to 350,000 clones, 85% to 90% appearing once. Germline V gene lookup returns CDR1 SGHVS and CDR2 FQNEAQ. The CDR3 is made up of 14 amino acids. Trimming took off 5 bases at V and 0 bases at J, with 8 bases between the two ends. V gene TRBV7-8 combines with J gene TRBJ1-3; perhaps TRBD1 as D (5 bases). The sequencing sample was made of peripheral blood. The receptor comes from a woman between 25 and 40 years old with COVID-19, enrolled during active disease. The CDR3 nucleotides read TGTGCCAGCAGCCCGGACAACTCTGGAAACACCATATATTTT. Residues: CASSPDNSGNTIYF. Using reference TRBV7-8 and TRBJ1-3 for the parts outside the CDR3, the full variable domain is GAGVSQSPRYKVAKRGQDVALRCDPISGHVSLFWYQQALGQGPEFLTYFQNEAQLDKSGLPSDRFFAERPEGSVSTLKIQRTQQEDSAVYLCASSPDNSGNTIYFGEGSWLTVV.